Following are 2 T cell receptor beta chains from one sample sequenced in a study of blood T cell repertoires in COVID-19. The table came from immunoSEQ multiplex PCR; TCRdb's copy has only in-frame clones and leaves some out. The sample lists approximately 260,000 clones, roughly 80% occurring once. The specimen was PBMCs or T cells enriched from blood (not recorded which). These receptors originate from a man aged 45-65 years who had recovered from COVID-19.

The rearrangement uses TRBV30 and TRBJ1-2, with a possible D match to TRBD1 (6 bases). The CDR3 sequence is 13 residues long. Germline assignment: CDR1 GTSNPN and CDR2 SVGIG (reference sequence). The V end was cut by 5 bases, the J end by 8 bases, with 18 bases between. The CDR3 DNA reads TGTGCCTGGGCCCCCCGGGGGGGCTGGGGCTACACCTTC. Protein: CAWAPRGGWGYTF.

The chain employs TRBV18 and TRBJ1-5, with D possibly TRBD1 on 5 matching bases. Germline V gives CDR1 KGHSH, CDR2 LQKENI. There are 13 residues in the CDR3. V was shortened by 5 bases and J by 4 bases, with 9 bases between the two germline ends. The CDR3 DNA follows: TGTGCCAGCTCAACGGGGGAGAATCAGCCCCAGCATTTT. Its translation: CASSTGENQPQHF.